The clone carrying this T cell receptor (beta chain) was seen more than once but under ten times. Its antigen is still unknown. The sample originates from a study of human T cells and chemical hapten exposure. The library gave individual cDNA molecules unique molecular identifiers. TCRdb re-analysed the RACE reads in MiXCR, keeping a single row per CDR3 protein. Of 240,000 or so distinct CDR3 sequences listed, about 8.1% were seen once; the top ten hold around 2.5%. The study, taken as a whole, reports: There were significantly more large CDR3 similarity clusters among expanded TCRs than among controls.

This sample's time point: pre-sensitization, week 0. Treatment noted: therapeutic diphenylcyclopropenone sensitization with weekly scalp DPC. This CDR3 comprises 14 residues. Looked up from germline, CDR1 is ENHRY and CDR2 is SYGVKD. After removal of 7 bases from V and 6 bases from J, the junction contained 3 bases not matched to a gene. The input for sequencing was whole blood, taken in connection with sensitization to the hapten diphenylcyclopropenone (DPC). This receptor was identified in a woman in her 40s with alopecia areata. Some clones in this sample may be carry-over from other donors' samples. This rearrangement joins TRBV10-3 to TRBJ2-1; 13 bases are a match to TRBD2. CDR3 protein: CAIMGLAGRNEQFF. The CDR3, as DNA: TGTGCCATCATGGGACTAGCGGGACGCAATGAGCAGTTCTTC.